This TCR beta chain was found in a study of blood T cell repertoires in COVID-19. Study summary: COVID-19 samples collected from the United States, Italy and Spain covered acute and convalescent phases.

Assay: immunoSEQ multiplex PCR; the TCRdb copy retains only in-frame clones and omits some. Of fewer than 250,000 clones listed, roughly 89% are singletons. This clone has more than one count but fewer than ten. The CDR3 sequence is 18 residues long. The trim removed 6 bases at V and 2 bases at J, leaving 19 bases unmatched. The germline V gene encodes CDR1 LGHDT and CDR2 YNNKEL (reference sequence). This clonotype was sampled from a woman aged 40 to 49 who had recovered from COVID-19. The chain is built from TRBV3-1 (or the pseudogene TRBV3-2) and TRBJ2-7; 7 bases are a match to TRBD2. The sample consisted of PBMCs or T cells enriched from blood (not recorded which). Written as DNA, the CDR3 is TGTGCCAGCAGTCAACTGGGGAAGTGGCCACGGGGGGCCTACGAGCAGTACGTC. This codes for CASSQLGKWPRGAYEQYV.